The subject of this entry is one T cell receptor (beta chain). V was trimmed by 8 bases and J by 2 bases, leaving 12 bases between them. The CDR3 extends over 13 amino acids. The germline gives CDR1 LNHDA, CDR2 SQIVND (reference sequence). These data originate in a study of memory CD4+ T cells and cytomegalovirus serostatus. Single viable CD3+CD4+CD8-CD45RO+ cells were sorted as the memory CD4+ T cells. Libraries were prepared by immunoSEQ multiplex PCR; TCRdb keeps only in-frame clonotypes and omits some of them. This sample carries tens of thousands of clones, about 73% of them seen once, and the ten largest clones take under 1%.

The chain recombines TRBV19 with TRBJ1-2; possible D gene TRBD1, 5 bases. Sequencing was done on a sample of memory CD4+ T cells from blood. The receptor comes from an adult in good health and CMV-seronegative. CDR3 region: CASSHGGNYGYTF. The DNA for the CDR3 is TGTGCCAGTTCGCACGGGGGGAACTATGGCTACACCTTC.